Listed below are T cell receptor beta chains from one sample, sequenced in a study of T cell clonotyping in hematopoietic cell transplantation. Assay: immunoSEQ multiplex PCR; the TCRdb copy retains only in-frame clones and omits some. The repertoire holds 37,000 or so clones, with about 87% as singletons. The sequencing input was peripheral blood mononuclear cells. These receptors were taken from a woman aged 40 to 50 in good health. Some clones in this sample may be carry-over from other donors' samples. CDR3s include the opening cysteine and the closing phenylalanine or tryptophan. Fields, in order: V gene, J gene, clone size, D gene, CDR3 protein, CDR3 DNA. The D gene is left open where the match is weak. Size values are once, few and many counts, or a class for expanded clones, and some rows have none.

v_call: TRBV19
j_call: TRBJ1-5
clone_size: -
d_call: TRBD1
cdr3_aa: CASNGQGDQPQHF
cdr3_nt: TGTGCCAGTAACGGACAGGGAGATCAGCCCCAGCATTTT

v_call: TRBV19
j_call: TRBJ2-2
clone_size: -
d_call: TRBD1
cdr3_aa: CASSPTDRGPTGELFF
cdr3_nt: TGTGCCAGTAGTCCGACGGACAGGGGGCCCACCGGGGAGCTGTTTTTT

v_call: TRBV6-5
j_call: TRBJ1-5
clone_size: -
d_call: -
cdr3_aa: CASSSLGPTNQPQHF
cdr3_nt: TGTGCCAGCAGTTCCCTGGGACCGACCAATCAGCCCCAGCATTTT

v_call: TRBV7-7
j_call: TRBJ2-5
clone_size: -
d_call: TRBD2
cdr3_aa: CASSTLAGEGETQYF
cdr3_nt: TGTGCTAGCTCCACGCTAGCGGGAGAGGGGGAGACCCAGTACTTC

v_call: TRBV20-1
j_call: TRBJ1-1
clone_size: -
d_call: TRBD1
cdr3_aa: CSAGTDERAFF
cdr3_nt: TGCAGTGCTGGGACAGACGAGCGAGCTTTCTTT

v_call: TRBV30
j_call: TRBJ2-5
clone_size: once
d_call: -
cdr3_aa: CASPSGQSRETQYF
cdr3_nt: TGTGCCTCCCCCTCGGGACAATCGAGAGAGACCCAGTACTTC

v_call: TRBV18
j_call: TRBJ1-3
clone_size: few
d_call: -
cdr3_aa: CASSPPVTKAGNTIYF
cdr3_nt: TGTGCCAGCTCACCACCGGTGACAAAGGCTGGAAACACCATATATTTT

v_call: TRBV5-8
j_call: TRBJ2-3
clone_size: -
d_call: -
cdr3_aa: CASSSLEGTDTQYF
cdr3_nt: TGTGCCAGCAGCTCACTGGAAGGCACAGATACGCAGTATTTT

v_call: TRBV6-5
j_call: TRBJ2-1
clone_size: -
d_call: -
cdr3_aa: CASSLHGNEQFF
cdr3_nt: TGTGCCAGCAGCCTTCACGGCAATGAGCAGTTCTTC

v_call: TRBV19
j_call: TRBJ2-1
clone_size: -
d_call: TRBD2
cdr3_aa: CASSPNHPSGRTNEQFF
cdr3_nt: TGTGCCAGTAGTCCCAACCATCCTAGCGGGAGAACCAATGAGCAGTTCTTC